This T cell receptor (beta chain) is drawn from a study of blood T cell repertoires in COVID-19. Study summary: Sites across the United States, Italy and Spain contributed samples from acute and convalescent COVID-19. Sample material is recorded as cDNA or gDNA derived from T cells, B-cell-depleted T cells, or PBMCs.

Methods used by the authors: Reference gene primers were amplified, and this amplification served to estimate nucleated cell counts. Measured with immunoSEQ multiplex PCR; TCRdb has only the in-frame clones, and not every one. For V, J and clone size, that table is used; D and trimming come from the DNA. The data show some 150,000 clones, 80% to 90% seen once. The germline CDR1 and CDR2 sequences are SGDLS and YYNGEE. This CDR3 has 15 amino acids. V shed 3 bases and J 5 bases; nucleotides not matched to a gene: 6. Source material: peripheral blood. This chain links TRBV9 with TRBJ2-3; 10 bases are a match to TRBD1. The sequence was collected from a woman aged 55-69 years who had recovered from COVID-19. This chain's CDR3 is CASSASGTGEDTQYF. CDR3 bases: TGTGCCAGCAGCGCTTCGGGGACAGGGGAAGATACGCAGTATTTT.